Sequencing of this TCR beta chain was carried out in a study of blood T cell repertoires in COVID-19. Across the whole study: The United States, Italy and Spain provided the acute and convalescent COVID-19 samples. Sample material is recorded as cDNA or gDNA derived from T cells, B-cell-depleted T cells, or PBMCs.

How the authors handled the data: By means of reference gene primer amplification, nucleated cell counts were estimated. Measured with immunoSEQ multiplex PCR; TCRdb has only the in-frame clones, and not every one. That table is the source of V, J and clone size, and D and trimming were worked out from the DNA. The sample holds about 90,000 clones, roughly 92% seen once. This CDR3 comprises 14 residues. CDR1 SGHRS and CDR2 YFSETQ come from the germline V gene. With 1 base removed from V and 10 bases from J, the gap between germline ends came to 17 bases. The sequence came from a woman aged 55-75 years with active COVID-19. The J gene is TRBJ1-1, the V gene TRBV5-1, with D possibly matching TRBD1 (6 bases). The sample taken for sequencing was peripheral blood. The CDR3 region is CASSLTGPPAGAFF. The CDR3 DNA sequence: TGCGCCAGCAGCTTGACAGGGCCGCCCGCGGGAGCTTTCTTT.